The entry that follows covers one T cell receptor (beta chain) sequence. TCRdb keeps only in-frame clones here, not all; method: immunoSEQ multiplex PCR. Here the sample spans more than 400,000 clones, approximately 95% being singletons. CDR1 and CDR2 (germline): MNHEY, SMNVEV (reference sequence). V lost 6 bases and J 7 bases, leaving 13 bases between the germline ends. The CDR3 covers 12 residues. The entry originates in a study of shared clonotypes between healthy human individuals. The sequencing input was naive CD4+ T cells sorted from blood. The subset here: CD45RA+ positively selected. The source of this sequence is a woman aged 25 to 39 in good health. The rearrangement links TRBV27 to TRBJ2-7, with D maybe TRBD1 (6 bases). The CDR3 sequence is CASSRGRWEQYF. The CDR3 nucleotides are TGTGCCAGCAGCAGGGGCAGGTGGGAGCAGTACTTC.